This T cell receptor beta chain originates from a study of blood T cell repertoires in COVID-19. This clone was detected once. The protocol was immunoSEQ multiplex PCR, while the TCRdb copy is restricted to in-frame clones and leaves out a portion. This sample yields fewer than 110,000 clones, of which more than 70% are seen a single time; approximately 6.8% belongs to the top ten. Per germline, CDR1 SGDLS and CDR2 YYNGEE. The CDR3 extends over 15 amino acids. V was clipped by 4 bases and J by 1 base, with 15 bases between them. Material: peripheral blood. The chain joins TRBV9 to TRBJ2-7; tentative D call: TRBD2 (5 bases). The sequence was obtained from a man aged 50-60 years with active or convalescent COVID-19. The CDR3 sequence: CASSSRTGVSYEQYF. The CDR3 DNA reads as TGTGCCAGCAGCTCCCGGACCGGGGTTTCCTACGAGCAGTACTTC. The whole variable domain, filled in from reference TRBV9 and TRBJ2-7, reads DSGVTQTPKHLITATGQRVTLRCSPRSGDLSVYWYQQSLDQGLQFLIQYYNGEERAKGNILERFSAQQFPDLHSELNLSSLELGDSALYFCASSSRTGVSYEQYFGPGTRLTVT.